This T cell receptor beta chain came from a study of blood T cell repertoires in COVID-19. Contact with a PCR-confirmed or clinician-diagnosed COVID-19 case occurred within 2 weeks of entry. Original analysis: It was from reference gene primer amplification that nucleated cell counts were estimated. Clones were read by immunoSEQ multiplex PCR, and TCRdb kept only the in-frame ones, dropping some. D and trimming come from the DNA, and the V and J calls and clone size come from that table. The sample holds 400,000 to 500,000 clones, approximately 90% seen once. This sequence was found in a woman between 18 and 30 years old who had been exposed to COVID-19. The source material was PBMCs or T cells enriched from blood (not recorded which).

The CDR3 here is CASSYSGPHNEQFF. The DNA of the CDR3 is TGTGCCAGCAGTTACTCGGGGCCTCACAATGAGCAGTTCTTC. The rearrangement links TRBV6-2 or TRBV6-3 to TRBJ2-1; TRBD1 is a possible D gene (5 bases). The CDR3 extends over 14 amino acids. Germline-derived CDR1 and CDR2 are MNHEY and SVGEGT. The V gene lost 0 bases and the J gene lost 5 bases, with 8 bases spanning the gap.